This TCR beta chain was obtained from a study of shared clonotypes between healthy human individuals. Study-level findings and limits: Sample collection involved blood only; tissue repertoires are likely different. Generation probabilities of non-shared clonotypes were lower (relative to those shared by all four donors). Larger estimated richness was generally recorded for naive subsets relative to memory subsets.

In the case of this clone: Antigen unknown.

Assay used: immunoSEQ multiplex PCR; TCRdb lists only in-frame clones, some missing. The data show some 2 million clones, with about 95% seen just once and under 1.5% held by the top ten. With 8 bases clipped from V and 3 bases from J, the junction kept 7 bases outside the gene matches. CDR1 is MNHEY, CDR2 SMNVEV, per germline (reference sequence). The CDR3 totals 13 residues. Naive CD8 cells were CD45RO-negative, positively selected for CCR7, excluding terminally differentiated effector memory CD45RA+ cells. The receptor was isolated from a man between 18 and 29 years old in good health. The J gene is TRBJ2-7, the V gene TRBV27, with TRBD1 identical over 7 bases. Sequencing input: naive CD8+ T cells sorted from blood. The CDR3 DNA reads TGTGCCAGCCGAACGGGACAGTACTACGAGCAGTACTTC. It yields the protein CASRTGQYYEQYF.